This T cell receptor (beta chain) was obtained from a study of T cell responses to AZD1222 COVID-19 vaccine. As for the study in general: Timing groups of about 4 and about 12 weeks for second doses were pooled.

Clones were read by immunoSEQ multiplex PCR, and TCRdb kept only the in-frame ones, dropping some. The data show around 160,000 clones, with around 89% seen just once and less than 15% held by the top ten. The V segment lost 4 bases and the J segment 4 bases; nucleotides outside the gene matches: 7. Germline assignment: CDR1 SGHTA and CDR2 FQGNSA. CDR3 length: 16 residues. Here the sequenced sample was peripheral blood, taken on day 0 of AZD1222 vaccination. V usage is TRBV7-2 and J usage is TRBJ2-3; 11 bases map to TRBD2. The receptor was isolated from an adult in good health. The CDR3 loop reads CASSYASGGRPDTQYF. The CDR3 coding sequence is TGTGCCAGCAGCTACGCTAGCGGGGGGAGGCCAGATACGCAGTATTTT.